This paragraph covers one TCR beta chain sequence. Methods used by the authors: Estimated nucleated cell counts came from reference gene primer amplification. Sequencing was performed with immunoSEQ multiplex PCR; in TCRdb, only in-frame clones are kept and a portion is missing. D and trimming were read from the DNA, whereas the V and J calls and clone size are those reported in that table. Of about 79,000 clones listed, around nine tenths were seen once; the top ten hold 4% to 5.5%. This sample is drawn from a study of blood T cell repertoires in COVID-19. Turning to the study itself: COVID-19 samples from acute and convalescent phases originated in the United States, Italy and Spain. In each case, the material was cDNA or gDNA derived from T cells, B-cell-depleted T cells, or PBMCs.

This sequence was found in a man over 45 with active COVID-19. The material sequenced was peripheral blood.

CDR3: CASSLLQGTGGYGYTF. The CDR3 coding sequence is TGTGCCAGCTCACTACTGCAGGGTACCGGGGGCTATGGCTACACCTTC. This chain connects TRBV18 to TRBJ1-2; tentative D call: TRBD1 (5 bases). Trimming shortened V by 4 bases and J by 4 bases, and 19 bases separated the two germline ends. Germline CDR1 and CDR2: KGHSH and LQKENI. The CDR3 covers 16 residues.